This T cell receptor beta chain was obtained from a study of blood T cell repertoires in COVID-19 (dated by TCRdb to about 2020). Regarding the research as a whole: The collaborator samples originated in the United States, Italy and Spain and spanned the acute and convalescent phases of COVID-19. The prospective study material was composed of cDNA or gDNA derived from T cells, B-cell-depleted T cells, or PBMCs. Subjects who had been exposed to COVID-19, were actively infected with it, or had recovered from it provided the deeply sampled blood TCRbeta repertoires that made up the dataset. The repertoires were made available in a free public database intended to serve as a resource for research on the immune response to SARS-CoV-2. The samples were drawn from two sources: the first 160 participants of the ongoing ImmuneRACE study, and 950 to 1,500 subjects contributed by 6 global collaborators. Sample metadata almost always included a de-identified subject ID, COVID-19 status, age in years and sex. HLA class I and class II types, where available, came from metadata supplied by the sample provider rather than from assay-based typing. The research as a whole found: Clinical and demographic metadata were provided uncurated, with the amount varying by source and participant.

Reading the germline V gene gives CDR1 MRHNA and CDR2 SNTAGT. The CDR3 measures 14 amino acids from cysteine to phenylalanine. Solely the CDR3 DNA is kept, with 42 bases framed from the first base. At the junction V is shortened by 0 bases and J by 3 bases, with 6 bases in between. TCRbeta CDR3 regions were amplified from genomic DNA by means of the immunoSEQ Assay, a bias-controlled multiplex PCR. In the authors' own workflow: The number of nucleated cells in each sample was estimated by amplification of reference gene primers within the assay. To quantify the absolute abundance of each unique TCRbeta CDR3 rearrangement, sequence reads were collapsed and filtered. For each sample, productive Simpson clonality was calculated as the square root of Simpson's diversity index across productive rearrangements. What TCRdb holds here is the immuneACCESS table cut down to in-frame rearrangements. Part of the clones is not present; checked against another copy, under half of the missing clones reflect an unresolved V gene, and the others are unexplained. The DNA was the basis for D and trimming; V, J and clone size are from that table. The sample records around 200,000 clones, 65% to 85% of which are singletons. The ten largest clonotypes hold approximately 3% of the sample.

This clone was seen a handful of times. This receptor's antigen is unknown. No per-base quality is available; no much larger clone lies one base away. Participants in the prospective study were aged roughly 18 to 89 years, lived in 20 to 30 United States geographic areas, and enrolled through a virtual design. Cohort assignment in the prospective study relied on participant-reported clinical history from a screening survey and a study questionnaire. Recovered participants in ImmuneRACE Cohort 3 were defined by two consecutive negative NP/OP PCR tests, clearance by a healthcare professional, or resolution of symptoms. In the prospective study, whole blood, serum and a nasopharyngeal or oropharyngeal swab were collected from each participant by mobile phlebotomists. Additional blood draws and questionnaires over an approximately 2-month period could optionally be provided by prospective study participants. Blood samples from the prospective study were shipped frozen or at room temperature prior to DNA extraction.

Sequencing input: PBMCs or T cells enriched from blood (not recorded which). This sequence was found in a woman in her 30s who had recovered from COVID-19. Recombination joined TRBV6-4 with TRBJ1-5; matching of 5 bases hints at TRBD1 as the D gene. CDR3 region: CASSDSGDNQPQHF. The DNA sequence follows: TGTGCCAGCAGTGACTCAGGGGACAATCAGCCCCAGCATTTT.